Listed below are T cell receptor beta chains from one sample, sequenced in a study of kidney transplant recipient with SARS-CoV-2 infection. TCRdb re-called the reads through MiXCR, storing one row per CDR3 protein. Of roughly 250,000 distinct CDR3 sequences listed, around 28% are singletons. The sample in question was a blood sample, obtained at baseline and on approximately day 120 from a kidney transplant recipient. The receptors derive from a male patient aged 30 to 39 who had COVID-19 and was a kidney transplant recipient. A subset of T cells may come from the graft donor. Both conserved end residues are part of each CDR3. The D gene is left open where the match is weak. Clone size is stated in some rows and not others, as once, few, many or a class when expanded.

abundance	j_gene	d_gene	v_gene	CDR3aa	CDR3nt
many	TRBJ2-1	TRBD1	TRBV18	CASSPDRDSYNEQFF	TGTGCCAGCTCACCTGACAGGGATTCCTACAATGAGCAGTTCTTC
many	TRBJ1-2	NA	TRBV11-1	CASSSSVKAGKTYGYTF	TGTGCCAGCAGCAGTTCCGTTAAGGCTGGAAAGACCTATGGCTACACCTTC
NA	TRBJ2-1	NA	TRBV5-1	CANSSPPGNEQFF	TGCGCCAACAGCTCGCCTCCGGGAAATGAGCAGTTCTTC
few	TRBJ2-1	NA	TRBV5-1	CASSLGLVMFHNEQFF	TGCGCCAGCAGCTTGGGACTAGTAATGTTTCACAATGAGCAGTTCTTC
many	TRBJ1-1	NA	TRBV12-3/TRBV12-4	CASSLGQFGTEAFF	TGTGCCAGCAGTTTAGGACAGTTTGGCACTGAAGCTTTCTTT
many	TRBJ1-1	NA	TRBV3-1	CASSLCRPISIRTEAFF	TGTGCCAGCAGCCTATGTCGTCCCATTTCAATTCGCACTGAAGCTTTCTTT
many	TRBJ1-1	NA	TRBV7-8	CASSLKGWGSEAFF	TGTGCCAGCAGCTTAAAAGGTTGGGGGTCTGAAGCTTTCTTT
many	TRBJ1-1	TRBD1	TRBV4-2	CASSRQGGFLNTEAFF	TGTGCCAGCAGCCGACAGGGCGGTTTCCTGAACACTGAAGCTTTCTTT
NA	TRBJ2-4	NA	TRBV10-1	CASSGPGGPKNIQYF	TGCGCCAGCAGCGGCCCCGGAGGGCCCAAAAACATTCAGTACTTC
few	TRBJ2-6	NA	TRBV6-2/TRBV6-3	CASSSMFCIDKVGLTSF	TGTGCCAGCAGTAGCATGTTCTGCATCGACAAAGTCGGGCTAACGTCTTTC
NA	TRBJ2-4	TRBD2	TRBV19	CATTPRGGANIQYF	TGTGCCACCACCCCCCGGGGGGGGGCAAACATTCAGTACTTC
once	TRBJ2-3	TRBD1	TRBV19	CASSRDRGTDSQYF	TGTGCCAGTAGTCGGGACAGGGGGACAGATTCGCAGTATTTT
many	TRBJ2-5	NA	TRBV7-9	CASSLGAVETQYF	TGTGCCAGCAGCTTGGGAGCGGTAGAGACCCAGTACTTC
many	TRBJ1-2	TRBD1	TRBV27	CASSQGVDYGYTF	TGTGCCAGCAGCCAGGGGGTCGACTATGGCTACACCTTC
many	TRBJ1-2	NA	TRBV5-3	CARETPVVRKTYGYTF	TGTGCCAGAGAAACGCCAGTGGTGAGAAAGACCTATGGCTACACCTTC
many	TRBJ2-5	NA	TRBV3-1	CASSSQGPISFSETQYF	TGTGCCAGCAGCTCGCAGGGTCCCATTTCTTTCTCTGAGACCCAGTACTTC
many	TRBJ2-1	NA	TRBV12-3/TRBV12-4	CASIETGRNEQFF	TGTGCCAGCATCGAGACAGGAAGGAATGAGCAGTTCTTC
many	TRBJ1-2	NA	TRBV4-3	CASSLTYRVAYGYTF	TGCGCCAGCAGCCTTACATACAGGGTAGCCTATGGCTACACCTTC
many	TRBJ2-6	NA	TRBV8-2	CGRIPRITQSRANVLTF	TGTGGCAGAATCCCGAGGATAACACAAAGTCGGGCCAACGTCCTGACTTTC
many	TRBJ1-2	NA	TRBV7-5	CISVPEPVCEVGKTYGYTF	NA
many	TRBJ1-2	NA	TRBV30	CAWSVRRESGGYTF	TGTGCCTGGAGTGTGCGCAGGGAAAGTGGTGGCTACACCTTC
many	TRBJ2-3	NA	TRBV7-9	CASNRNSGAPPSTQYF	TGTGCCAGCAACAGAAATAGCGGAGCCCCCCCCAGTACGCAGTATTTT
NA	TRBJ1-2	NA	TRBV4-3	CASSCASGRRKTYGYTF	TGCGCCAGCAGCTGCGCATCAGGACGTCGAAAGACCTATGGCTACACCTTC
few	TRBJ2-1	NA	TRBV5-1	CASSLGPLQNDEQFF	TGCGCCAGCAGCTTGGGCCCCTTACAAAACGATGAGCAGTTCTTC
many	TRBJ1-2	NA	TRBV7-8	CASSKLRFTRKTYGYTF	TGTGCCAGCAGCAAGCTGCGGTTTACCCGAAAGACCTATGGCTACACCTTC
many	TRBJ2-2	NA	TRBV30	CAWSVRPGDPAGTGELFF	TGTGCCTGGAGTGTACGGCCCGGTGATCCGGCGGGCACCGGGGAGCTGTTTTTT
many	TRBJ1-4	TRBD1	TRBV2	CASSEDRVGEKLFF	TGTGCCAGCAGTGAGGACAGGGTTGGGGAAAAACTGTTTTTT
few	TRBJ1-2	NA	TRBV2	CANSDLTGLYGYTF	TGTGCCAACAGTGATTTAACAGGGCTTTATGGCTACACCTTC
few	TRBJ2-5	NA	TRBV19	CASSMAWGRGQETQYF	TGTGCCAGTAGTATGGCGTGGGGCAGGGGTCAAGAGACCCAGTACTTC
many	TRBJ1-2	NA	TRBV3-1	CASSDPDTLRKTYGYTF	TGTGCCAGCAGCGATCCAGACACCCTTCGAAAGACCTATGGCTACACCTTC
many	TRBJ1-2	NA	TRBV12-5	CASGHPPLQGKTYGYTF	TGTGCTAGTGGTCATCCCCCTTTGCAGGGAAAGACCTATGGCTACACCTTC
many	TRBJ2-1	TRBD2	TRBV9	CASSVGTSANNEQFF	TGTGCCAGCAGCGTAGGGACTAGCGCAAACAATGAGCAGTTCTTC
NA	TRBJ2-5	NA	TRBV2	CASSDRVYGGQAQYF	TGTGCCAGCAGTGATAGGGTGTACGGGGGGCAAGCCCAGTACTTC
many	TRBJ2-2	NA	TRBV24-1	CATSQTGDTGELFF	TGTGCCACCAGCCAGACAGGCGACACCGGGGAGCTGTTTTTT
many	TRBJ1-2	NA	TRBV7-6	CASSGGCESRKTYGYTF	TGTGCCAGCAGCGGCGGTTGTGAATCTCGAAAGACCTATGGCTACACCTTC
many	TRBJ1-2	NA	TRBV19	CASSLKSTNRKTYGYTF	TGTGCCAGTAGTCTAAAATCGACAAATCGAAAGACCTATGGCTACACCTTC
many	TRBJ2-1	NA	TRBV12-3/TRBV12-4	CASTLVSYNEQFF	TGTGCCAGCACCCTGGTCTCCTACAATGAGCAGTTCTTC
many	TRBJ2-3	NA	TRBV21-1	CASRWLIATVMQDTQYF	TGTGCCAGCAGGTGGCTAATAGCTACAGTCATGCAAGATACGCAGTATTTT
many	TRBJ2-7	TRBD2	TRBV7-3	CASSTSGRADEQYF	TGTGCCAGCTCGACTAGCGGGAGGGCCGACGAGCAGTACTTC
many	TRBJ2-5	NA	TRBV24-1	CATSDTGLVQGTQYF	TGTGCCACCAGTGATACCGGACTGGTCCAGGGGACCCAGTACTTC
many	TRBJ1-2	NA	TRBV6-6	CASSECRGGRKTYGYTF	TGTGCCAGCAGTGAGTGCCGAGGTGGGAGAAAGACCTATGGCTACACCTTC
NA	TRBJ2-3	NA	TRBV6-4	CASSDSVDTQYF	TGTGCCAGCAGTGACTCGGTTGATACGCAGTATTTT
many	TRBJ1-1	TRBD1	TRBV11-2	CASSSAGTVNTEAFF	TGTGCCAGCAGCTCCGCCGGGACAGTGAACACTGAAGCTTTCTTT
many	TRBJ2-3	NA	TRBV3-2	CASSSSGKSDTQYF	TGTGCCAGCAGTTCAAGCGGGAAGTCAGATACGCAGTATTTT
many	TRBJ2-4	NA	TRBV29-1	CSVDGGWNIQYF	TGCAGCGTTGACGGGGGCTGGAACATTCAGTACTTC
many	TRBJ1-2	NA	TRBV4-2	CASSQEWGYGYTF	TGTGCCAGCAGCCAAGAATGGGGATATGGCTACACCTTC
NA	TRBJ1-1	NA	TRBV7-2	CASSLTPMNTEAFF	TGTGCCAGCAGTCTAACCCCAATGAACACTGAAGCTTTCTTT
many	TRBJ2-1	TRBD2	TRBV7-8	CASSLVSGRASNEQFF	TGTGCCAGCAGCTTAGTTAGCGGGAGGGCCTCCAATGAGCAGTTCTTC
many	TRBJ1-2	TRBD1	TRBV27	CASGQGIYWGYTF	TGTGCCAGCGGACAGGGTATATATTGGGGCTACACCTTC
many	TRBJ2-6	NA	TRBV8-2	CGNTCRITQSRANVLTF	TGTGGCAACACTTGTAGGATAACACAAAGTCGGGCCAACGTCCTGACTTTC
NA	TRBJ2-1	NA	TRBV7-2	CASSSGGNGITYNGQFF	TGTGCCAGCAGCTCAGGGGGGAACGGGATAACCTACAATGGGCAGTTCTTC
many	TRBJ2-7	TRBD2	TRBV9	CASSAGLAGDYEQYF	TGTGCCAGCAGCGCGGGACTAGCGGGAGATTACGAGCAGTACTTC
many	TRBJ1-1	NA	TRBV6-4	CASSATVYTEAFF	TGTGCCAGCAGTGCGACAGTTTACACTGAAGCTTTCTTT